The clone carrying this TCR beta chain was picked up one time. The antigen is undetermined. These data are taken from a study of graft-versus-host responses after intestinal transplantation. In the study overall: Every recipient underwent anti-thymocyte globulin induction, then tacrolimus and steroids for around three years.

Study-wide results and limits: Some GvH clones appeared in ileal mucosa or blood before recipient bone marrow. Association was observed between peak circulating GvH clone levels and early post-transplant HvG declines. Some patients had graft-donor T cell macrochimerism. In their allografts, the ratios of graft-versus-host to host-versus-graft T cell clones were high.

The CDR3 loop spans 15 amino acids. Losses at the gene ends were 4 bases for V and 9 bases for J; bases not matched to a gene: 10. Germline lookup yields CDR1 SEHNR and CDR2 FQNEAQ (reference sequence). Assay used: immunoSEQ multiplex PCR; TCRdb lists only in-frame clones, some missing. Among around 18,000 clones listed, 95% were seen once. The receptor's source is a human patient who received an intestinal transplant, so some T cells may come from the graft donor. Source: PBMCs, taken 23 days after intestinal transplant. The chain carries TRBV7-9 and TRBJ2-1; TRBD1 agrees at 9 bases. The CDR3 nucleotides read TGTGCCAGCAGCTCCCCGGGACAGGGAATGGGTGAGCAGTTCTTC. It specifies CASSSPGQGMGEQFF.